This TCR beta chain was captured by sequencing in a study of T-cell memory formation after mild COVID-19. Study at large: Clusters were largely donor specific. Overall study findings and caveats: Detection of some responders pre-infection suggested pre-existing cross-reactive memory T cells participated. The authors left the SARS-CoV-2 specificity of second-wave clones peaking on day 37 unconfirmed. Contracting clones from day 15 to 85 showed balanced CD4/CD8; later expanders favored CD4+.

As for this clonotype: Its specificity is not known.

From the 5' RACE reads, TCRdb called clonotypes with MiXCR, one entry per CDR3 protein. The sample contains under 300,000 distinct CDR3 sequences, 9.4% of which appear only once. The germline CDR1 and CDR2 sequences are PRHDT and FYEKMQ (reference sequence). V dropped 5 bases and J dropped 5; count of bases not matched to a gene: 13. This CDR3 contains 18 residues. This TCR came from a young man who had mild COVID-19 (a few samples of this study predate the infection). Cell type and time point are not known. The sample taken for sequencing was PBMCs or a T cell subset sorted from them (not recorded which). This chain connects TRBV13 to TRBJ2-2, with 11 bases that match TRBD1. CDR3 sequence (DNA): TGTGCCAGCAGCGAAGCGGCCGGGACAGGGGGGTGGACCGGGGAGCTGTTTTTT. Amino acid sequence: CASSEAAGTGGWTGELFF.